The source of this T cell receptor (beta chain) is a study of cytomegalovirus exposure and HLA in healthy donors. Germline CDR1 and CDR2: SGHRS and YFSETQ. CDR3 length: 14 residues. V dropped 0 bases and J dropped 3 bases, with 10 bases sitting between them. Assay used: immunoSEQ multiplex PCR; TCRdb lists only in-frame clones, some missing. The data show some 130,000 clones, roughly 79% seen once. The V and J genes are TRBV5-1 and TRBJ2-7; D is unclear. The receptor was isolated from a man aged 25 to 40 in good health and CMV-seropositive. The sample consisted of PBMCs. The CDR3 is CASSLDLVSYEQYF. The DNA of the CDR3 is TGCGCCAGCAGCTTGGATTTGGTGAGCTACGAGCAGTACTTC.